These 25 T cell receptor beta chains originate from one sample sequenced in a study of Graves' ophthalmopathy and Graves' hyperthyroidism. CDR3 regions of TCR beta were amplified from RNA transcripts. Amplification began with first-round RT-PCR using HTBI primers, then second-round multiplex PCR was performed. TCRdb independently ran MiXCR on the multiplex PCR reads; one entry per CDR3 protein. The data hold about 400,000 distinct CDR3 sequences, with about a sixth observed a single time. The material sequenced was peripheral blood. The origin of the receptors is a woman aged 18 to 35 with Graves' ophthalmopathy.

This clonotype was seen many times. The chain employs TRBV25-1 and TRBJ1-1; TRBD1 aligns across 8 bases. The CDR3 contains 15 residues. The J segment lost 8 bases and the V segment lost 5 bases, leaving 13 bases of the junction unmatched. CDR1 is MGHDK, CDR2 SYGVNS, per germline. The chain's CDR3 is CASSTQGRGRREAFF. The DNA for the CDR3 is TGTGCCAGCAGTACCCAAGGCAGGGGGCGAAGGGAAGCTTTCTTT. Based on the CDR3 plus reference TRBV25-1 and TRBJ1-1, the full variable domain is EADIYQTPRYLVIGTGKKITLECSQTMGHDKMYWYQQDPGMELHLIHYSYGVNSTEKGDLSSESTVSRIRTEHFPLTLESARPSHTSQYLCASSTQGRGRREAFFGQGTRLTVV.

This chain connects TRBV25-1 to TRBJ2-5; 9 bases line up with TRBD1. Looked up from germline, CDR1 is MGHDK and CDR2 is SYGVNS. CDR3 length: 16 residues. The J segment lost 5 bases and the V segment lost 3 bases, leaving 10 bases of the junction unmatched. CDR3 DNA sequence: TGTGCCAGCAGTGAGCAGACAGGGGGGGCGTACGAGACCCAGTACTTC. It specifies CASSEQTGGAYETQYF.

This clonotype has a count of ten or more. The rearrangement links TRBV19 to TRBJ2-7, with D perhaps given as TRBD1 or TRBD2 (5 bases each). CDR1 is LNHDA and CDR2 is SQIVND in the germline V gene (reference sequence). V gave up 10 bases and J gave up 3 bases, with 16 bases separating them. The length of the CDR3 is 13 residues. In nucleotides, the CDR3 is TGTGCCACCCTGGGGACGGAGAACTACGAGCAGTACTTC. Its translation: CATLGTENYEQYF.

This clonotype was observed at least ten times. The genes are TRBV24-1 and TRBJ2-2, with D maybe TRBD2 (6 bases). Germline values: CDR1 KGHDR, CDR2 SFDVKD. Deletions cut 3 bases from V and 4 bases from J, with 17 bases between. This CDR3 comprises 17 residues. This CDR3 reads CATSDLSEGGITGELFF. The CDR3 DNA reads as TGTGCCACCAGTGATCTCAGCGAAGGAGGGATCACCGGGGAGCTGTTTTTT.

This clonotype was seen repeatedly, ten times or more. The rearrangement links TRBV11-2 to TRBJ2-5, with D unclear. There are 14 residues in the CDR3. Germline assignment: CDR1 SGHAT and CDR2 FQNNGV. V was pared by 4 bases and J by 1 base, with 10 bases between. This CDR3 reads CASSSQLSQETQYF. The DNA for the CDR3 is TGTGCCAGCAGCTCCCAGCTTTCCCAAGAGACCCAGTACTTC. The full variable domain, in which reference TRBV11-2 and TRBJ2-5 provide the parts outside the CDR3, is EAGVAQSPRYKIIEKRQSVAFWCNPISGHATLYWYQQILGQGPKLLIQFQNNGVVDDSQLPKDRFSAERLKGVDSTLKIQPAKLEDSAVYLCASSSQLSQETQYFGPGTRLLVL.

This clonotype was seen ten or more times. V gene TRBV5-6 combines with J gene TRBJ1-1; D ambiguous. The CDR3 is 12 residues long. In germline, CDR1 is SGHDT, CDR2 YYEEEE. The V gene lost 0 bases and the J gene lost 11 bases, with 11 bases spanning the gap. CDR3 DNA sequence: TGTGCCAGCAGCTTGGGCCTTGAGGCGGCTTTCTTT. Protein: CASSLGLEAAFF.

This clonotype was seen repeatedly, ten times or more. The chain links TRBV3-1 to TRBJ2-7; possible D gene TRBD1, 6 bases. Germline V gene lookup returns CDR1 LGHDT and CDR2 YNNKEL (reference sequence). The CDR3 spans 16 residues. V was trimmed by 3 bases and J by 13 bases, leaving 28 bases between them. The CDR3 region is CASSHNLRTVRDQLYF. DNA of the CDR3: TGTGCCAGCAGCCACAACCTAAGGACAGTAAGGGACCAGCTCTACTTC.

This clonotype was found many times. The chain's CDR3 is CASSRVGFTEAFF. In DNA form, the CDR3 reads TGCGCCAGCAGCCGGGTAGGGTTCACTGAAGCTTTCTTT. V usage is TRBV4-3 and J usage is TRBJ1-1; the D is unclear. The length of the CDR3 is 13 residues. Germline CDR1 and CDR2: LGHNA and YSLEER. With 4 bases removed from V and 4 bases from J, the gap between germline ends came to 10 bases.

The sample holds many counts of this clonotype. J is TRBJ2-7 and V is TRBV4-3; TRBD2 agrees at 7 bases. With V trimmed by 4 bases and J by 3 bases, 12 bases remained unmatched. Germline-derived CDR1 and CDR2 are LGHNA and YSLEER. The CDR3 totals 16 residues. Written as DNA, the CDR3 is TGCGCCAGCAGCCCAGAAATGGGTCTAGCGGTCTACGAGCAGTACTTC. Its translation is CASSPEMGLAVYEQYF.

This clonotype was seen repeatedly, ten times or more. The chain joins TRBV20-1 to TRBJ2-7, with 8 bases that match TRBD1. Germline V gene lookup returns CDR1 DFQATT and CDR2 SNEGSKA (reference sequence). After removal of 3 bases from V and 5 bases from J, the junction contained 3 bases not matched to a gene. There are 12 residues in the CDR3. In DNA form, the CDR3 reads TGCAGTGCTAGTCAGGGGGCTAACGAGCAGTACTTC. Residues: CSASQGANEQYF.

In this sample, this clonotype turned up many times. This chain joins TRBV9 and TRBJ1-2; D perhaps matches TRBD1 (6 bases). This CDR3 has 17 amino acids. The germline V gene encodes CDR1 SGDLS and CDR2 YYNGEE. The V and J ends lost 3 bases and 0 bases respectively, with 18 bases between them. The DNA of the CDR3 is TGTGCCAGCAGCGCCTTGTCCCGGACAGCCCCTAACTATGGCTACACCTTC. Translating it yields CASSALSRTAPNYGYTF.

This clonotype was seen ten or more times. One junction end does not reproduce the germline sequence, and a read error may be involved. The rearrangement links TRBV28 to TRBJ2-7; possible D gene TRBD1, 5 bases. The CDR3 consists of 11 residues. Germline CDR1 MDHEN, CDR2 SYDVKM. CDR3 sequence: CASSRTGKFAF. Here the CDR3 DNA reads TGTGCCAGCAGTAGAACAGGAAAATTCGCCTTC.

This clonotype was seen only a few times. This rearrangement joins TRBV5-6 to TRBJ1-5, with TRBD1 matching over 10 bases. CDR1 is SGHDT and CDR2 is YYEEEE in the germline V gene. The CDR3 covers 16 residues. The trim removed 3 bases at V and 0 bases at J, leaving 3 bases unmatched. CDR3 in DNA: TGTGCCAGCAGCTGGGGACAGGGGAGTAGCAATCAGCCCCAGCATTTT. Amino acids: CASSWGQGSSNQPQHF.

CDR3 region: CAWSVGWQGDGYTF. The CDR3 DNA is TGTGCCTGGAGTGTCGGTTGGCAGGGGGATGGCTACACCTTC. J is TRBJ1-2 and V is TRBV30; 7 bases are shared with TRBD1. This CDR3 has 14 amino acids. V was clipped by 0 bases and J by 6 bases; unmatched bases: 7. Per germline, CDR1 GTSNPN and CDR2 SVGIG (reference sequence). Full variable domain (missing parts from reference TRBV30 and TRBJ1-2): SQTIHQWPATLVQPVGSPLSLECTVEGTSNPNLYWYRQAAGRGLQLLFYSVGIGQISSEVPQNLSASRPQDRQFILSSKKLLLSDSGFYLCAWSVGWQGDGYTFGSGTRLTVV.

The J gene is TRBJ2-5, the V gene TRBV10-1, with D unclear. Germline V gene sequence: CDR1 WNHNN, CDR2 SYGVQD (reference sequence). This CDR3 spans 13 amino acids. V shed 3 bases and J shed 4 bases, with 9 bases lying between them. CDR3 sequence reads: CASSDQLGETQYF. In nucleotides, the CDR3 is TGCGCCAGCAGTGACCAGCTAGGAGAGACCCAGTACTTC.

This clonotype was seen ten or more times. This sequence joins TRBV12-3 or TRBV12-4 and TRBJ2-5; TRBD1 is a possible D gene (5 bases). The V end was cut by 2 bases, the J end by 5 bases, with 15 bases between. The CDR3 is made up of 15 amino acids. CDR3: CASSLMAGRQETQYF. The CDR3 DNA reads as TGTGCCAGCAGTTTAATGGCAGGGCGTCAGGAGACCCAGTACTTC.

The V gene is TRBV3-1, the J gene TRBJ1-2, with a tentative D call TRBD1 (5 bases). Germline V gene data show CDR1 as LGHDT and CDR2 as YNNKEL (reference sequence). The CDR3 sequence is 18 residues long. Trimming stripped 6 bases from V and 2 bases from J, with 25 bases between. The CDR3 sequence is CASSNETGTPSGNYGYTF. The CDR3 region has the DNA TGTGCCAGCAGTAATGAAACCGGGACCCCGTCGGGAAACTATGGCTACACCTTC.

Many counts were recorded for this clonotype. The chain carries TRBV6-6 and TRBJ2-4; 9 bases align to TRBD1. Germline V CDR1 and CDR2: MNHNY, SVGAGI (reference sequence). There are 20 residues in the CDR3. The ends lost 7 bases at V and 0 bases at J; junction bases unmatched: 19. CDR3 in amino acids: CASITLGGQGNYLAKNIQYF. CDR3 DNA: TGTGCCAGCATTACACTCGGAGGACAGGGGAACTACCTAGCCAAAAACATTCAGTACTTC.

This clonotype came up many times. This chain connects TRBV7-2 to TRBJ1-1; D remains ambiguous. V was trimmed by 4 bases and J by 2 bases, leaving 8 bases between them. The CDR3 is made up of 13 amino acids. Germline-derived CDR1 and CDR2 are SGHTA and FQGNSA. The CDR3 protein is CASSSSINTEAFF. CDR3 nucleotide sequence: TGTGCCAGCAGCTCTTCTATTAACACTGAAGCTTTCTTT. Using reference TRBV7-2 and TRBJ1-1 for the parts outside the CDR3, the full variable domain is GAGVSQSPSNKVTEKGKDVELRCDPISGHTALYWYRQSLGQGLEFLIYFQGNSAPDKSGLPSDRFSAERTGGSVSTLTIQRTQQEDSAVYLCASSSSINTEAFFGQGTRLTVV.

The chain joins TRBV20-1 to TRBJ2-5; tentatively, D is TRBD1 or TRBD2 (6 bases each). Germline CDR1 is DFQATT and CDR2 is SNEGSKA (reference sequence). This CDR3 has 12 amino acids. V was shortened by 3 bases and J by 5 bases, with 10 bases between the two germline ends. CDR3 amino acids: CSASLGGETQYF. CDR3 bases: TGCAGTGCTAGCCTAGGGGGGGAGACCCAGTACTTC.

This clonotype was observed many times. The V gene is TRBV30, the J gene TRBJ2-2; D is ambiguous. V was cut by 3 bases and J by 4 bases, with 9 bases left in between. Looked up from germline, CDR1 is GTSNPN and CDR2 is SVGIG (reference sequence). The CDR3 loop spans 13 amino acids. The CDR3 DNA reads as TGTGCCTGGAGCGGAAAGGTCACCGGGGAGCTGTTTTTT. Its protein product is CAWSGKVTGELFF. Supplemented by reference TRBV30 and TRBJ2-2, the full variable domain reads SQTIHQWPATLVQPVGSPLSLECTVEGTSNPNLYWYRQAAGRGLQLLFYSVGIGQISSEVPQNLSASRPQDRQFILSSKKLLLSDSGFYLCAWSGKVTGELFFGEGSRLTVL.

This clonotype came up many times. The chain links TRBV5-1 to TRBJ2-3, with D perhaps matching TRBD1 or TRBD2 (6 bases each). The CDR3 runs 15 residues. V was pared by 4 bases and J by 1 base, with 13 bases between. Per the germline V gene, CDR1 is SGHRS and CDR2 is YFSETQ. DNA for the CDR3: TGCGCCAGCAGCGACGGACAGCGGGGCACAGATACGCAGTATTTT. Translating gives CASSDGQRGTDTQYF.

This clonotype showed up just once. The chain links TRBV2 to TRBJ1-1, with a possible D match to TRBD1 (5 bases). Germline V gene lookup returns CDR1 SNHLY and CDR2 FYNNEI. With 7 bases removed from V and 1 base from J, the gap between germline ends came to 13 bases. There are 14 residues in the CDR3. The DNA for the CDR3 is TGTGCCAGCAATCTAAGGGGTGCGAACACTGAAGCTTTCTTT. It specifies CASNLRGANTEAFF.

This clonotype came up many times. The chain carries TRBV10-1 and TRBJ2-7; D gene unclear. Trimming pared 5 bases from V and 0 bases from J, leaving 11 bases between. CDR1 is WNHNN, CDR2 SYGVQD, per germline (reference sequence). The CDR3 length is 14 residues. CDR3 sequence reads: CASSQGPLSYEQYF. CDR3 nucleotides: TGCGCCAGCAGTCAAGGACCCCTCTCCTACGAGCAGTACTTC.

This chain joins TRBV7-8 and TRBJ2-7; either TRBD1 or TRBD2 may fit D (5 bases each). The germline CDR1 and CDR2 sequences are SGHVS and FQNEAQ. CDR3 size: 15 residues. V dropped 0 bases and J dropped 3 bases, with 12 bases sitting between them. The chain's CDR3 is CASSLAGTDFYEQYF. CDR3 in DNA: TGTGCCAGCAGCTTAGCGGGGACCGATTTCTACGAGCAGTACTTC. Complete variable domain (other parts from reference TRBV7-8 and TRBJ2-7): GAGVSQSPRYKVAKRGQDVALRCDPISGHVSLFWYQQALGQGPEFLTYFQNEAQLDKSGLPSDRFFAERPEGSVSTLKIQRTQQEDSAVYLCASSLAGTDFYEQYFGPGTRLTVT.